This record concerns one TCR beta chain sequence. This entry is derived from a study of blood T cell repertoires in COVID-19. The CDR3 loop spans 12 amino acids. The V end lost 6 bases, the J end lost 11 bases, and 19 bases lay between the germline ends. Germline V gives CDR1 SQVTM, CDR2 ANQGSEA. Sequenced by immunoSEQ multiplex PCR; TCRdb stores in-frame clones only, minus some. This table has around 99,000 clones, about 91% appearing once. The source is a man aged 50-60 years with active or convalescent COVID-19. J is TRBJ1-1 and V is TRBV29-1; D is possibly TRBD1 (6 bases). The sequenced material came from peripheral blood. CDR3 in amino acids: CSVQRGADTAFF. The CDR3 DNA reads TGCAGCGTCCAGCGGGGGGCGGACACGGCTTTCTTT.